This TCR beta chain was identified during a study of shared clonotypes between healthy human individuals. TCRdb's table, derived via immunoSEQ multiplex PCR, lists solely in-frame clones and lacks some. The table records about 1.5 million clones, 95% to 97% of them present only once. The CDR3 consists of 17 residues. The V gene's germline CDR1 is LGHNA and CDR2 YSLEER. V dropped 1 base and J dropped 7; count of bases not matched to a gene: 12. J is TRBJ1-4 and V is TRBV4-3; 7 nucleotides line up with TRBD1. Sequenced: naive CD4+ T cells sorted from blood. Subset defined: CD45RA+ positively selected. The clonotype originates from a man aged 25-45 years in good health. The CDR3 DNA is TGCGCCAGCAGCCAAGGGGGGAGGATTTCAGGGGGTGAAAAACTGTTTTTT. Its translation is CASSQGGRISGGEKLFF.